This T cell receptor beta chain was documented in a study of blood T cells in healthy people across ages. As for this clonotype: The target antigen is unknown.

Per-sample PBMC isolation yielded at least 6.5 million cells. V dropped 5 bases and J dropped 3; count of bases not matched to a gene: 4. The CDR3 is made up of 14 amino acids. Germline V gene lookup returns CDR1 SQVTM and CDR2 ANQGSEA. The study, taken as a whole, reports: Strong correlation was found linking TCR beta diversity to naive T cell percentage.

For the second PCR, which ran for 7 to 11 cycles, a sample-barcoded 5' primer and a J-beta primer mix were used. Every cDNA molecule carried a tag from a template-switch adaptor bearing 12 random nucleotides. TCRdb re-called the 5' RACE reads through MiXCR, storing one row per CDR3 protein. Seen here are 1.2 million to 1.5 million distinct CDR3 sequences, around 39% observed once, and the top ten hold 6.5% to 10%. This TCR derives from a woman under 30 in good health. The chain carries TRBV29-1 and TRBJ2-3, with 11 bases fitting TRBD2. The sequencing input was blood. CDR3: CSVLSGRETDTQYF. As DNA, the CDR3 is TGCAGCGTTCTTAGCGGGAGGGAGACAGATACGCAGTATTTT.